The 31 T cell receptor beta chains listed next were all sequenced from one sample in a study of PD-L1 blockade in urothelial cancer. Time point denoted: peripheral blood 6 weeks after treatment start. Sequenced by immunoSEQ multiplex PCR; TCRdb stores in-frame clones only, minus some. The data contain about 120,000 clones, about 82% of them seen just once; the ten biggest clones take up 2.4%. Here the sequenced sample was PBMCs, taken around atezolizumab (anti-PD-L1) treatment. These receptors were obtained from a man aged 45 to 65 with urothelial cancer.

The chain employs TRBV6-5 and TRBJ1-6; a weak D match, TRBD1 (6 bases). The length of the CDR3 is 15 residues. Germline CDR1 is MNHEY and CDR2 is SVGAGI. Trimming shortened V by 5 bases and J by 11 bases, and 19 bases separated the two germline ends. Here the CDR3 DNA reads TGTGCCAGCAGTCCTCGGGGCAGGGGTAAGGCACCCCTCCACTTT. Translating gives CASSPRGRGKAPLHF.

This clone was counted between two and nine times. The chain recombines TRBV10-1 with TRBJ1-1; 7 bases are shared with TRBD1. V lost 0 bases to trimming and J lost 3 bases; unmatched junction nucleotides: 10. CDR1 WNHNN and CDR2 SYGVQD come from the germline V gene (reference sequence). The CDR3 contains 17 residues. The CDR3 protein is CASSESERGPADTEAFF. DNA of the CDR3: TGCGCCAGCAGTGAGTCGGAAAGGGGGCCTGCCGACACTGAAGCTTTCTTT.

The CDR3 is CASRGQGPGNTIYF. As DNA, the CDR3 is TGTGCCAGCAGGGGACAGGGGCCGGGAAACACCATATATTTT. The chain recombines TRBV28 with TRBJ1-3; 10 bases are a match to TRBD1. The V gene's germline CDR1 is MDHEN and CDR2 SYDVKM. J gave up 4 bases and V 6 bases, and 3 bases lay outside the gene matches. This CDR3 is built from 14 residues. Based on the CDR3 plus reference TRBV28 and TRBJ1-3, the full variable domain is DVKVTQSSRYLVKRTGEKVFLECVQDMDHENMFWYRQDPGLGLRLIYFSYDVKMKEKGDIPEGYSVSREKKERFSLILESASTNQTSMYLCASRGQGPGNTIYFGEGSWLTVV.

The chain joins TRBV29-1 to TRBJ1-1; 7 nucleotides agree with TRBD1. Looked up from germline, CDR1 is SQVTM and CDR2 is ANQGSEA. The CDR3 covers 13 residues. With 5 bases clipped from V and 0 bases from J, the junction kept 3 bases outside the gene matches. For the CDR3, the DNA is TGCAGCGTTTCGGGACAGTTGAACACTGAAGCTTTCTTT. It yields the protein CSVSGQLNTEAFF.

The chain joins TRBV5-1 to TRBJ2-3, with 11 bases identical to TRBD2. The germline V gene has CDR1 SGHRS and CDR2 YFSETQ. This CDR3 spans 13 amino acids. The V gene end was trimmed by 4 bases and the J gene end by 5 bases; junction bases not matched to a gene: 0. The CDR3 bases are TGCGCCAGCAGCCTAGCGGGAGGAGATACGCAGTATTTT. Protein product: CASSLAGGDTQYF.

The chain carries TRBV10-3 and TRBJ2-2; 10 bases align to TRBD2. Trimming removed 0 bases from V and 5 bases from J; junction bases left unmatched: 3. CDR3 length: 16 amino acids. Germline loops: CDR1 ENHRY, CDR2 SYGVKD. CDR3 in amino acids: CAISESTLAGTGELFF. The CDR3 DNA sequence: TGTGCCATCAGTGAGTCGACACTAGCGGGGACCGGGGAGCTGTTTTTT.

The chain employs TRBV6-1 and TRBJ1-6, with D possibly being TRBD1 (5 bases). The CDR3 has 14 amino acids. In germline, CDR1 is MNHNS, CDR2 SASEGT. With 7 bases removed from V and 0 bases from J, the gap between germline ends came to 7 bases. The CDR3 bases are TGTGCCAGCATAGACAGCTCCTATAATTCACCCCTCCACTTT. Protein product: CASIDSSYNSPLHF.

V and J are TRBV28 and TRBJ1-1; D remains unclear. Germline V CDR1 and CDR2: MDHEN, SYDVKM. The CDR3 runs to 15 residues. Trimming shortened V by 6 bases and J by 1 base, and 15 bases separated the two germline ends. CDR3 amino acids: CASRREFPANTEAFF. The CDR3 bases are TGTGCCAGCAGACGAGAGTTCCCCGCGAACACTGAAGCTTTCTTT.

The gene calls are TRBV19 and TRBJ1-5; the D gene is possibly TRBD1 (6 bases). CDR3 length equals 16 residues. Germline values: CDR1 LNHDA, CDR2 SQIVND (reference sequence). Trimming shortened V by 0 bases and J by 4 bases, and 13 bases separated the two germline ends. Written as DNA, the CDR3 is TGTGCCAGTAGTATAGACCCCAGGGGTAGGAATCAGCCCCAGCATTTT. This sequence encodes CASSIDPRGRNQPQHF.

The chain combines TRBV18 with TRBJ1-3; 7 nucleotides agree with TRBD1. The ends lost 3 bases at V and 2 bases at J; junction bases unmatched: 4. Germline CDR1 is KGHSH and CDR2 is LQKENI. The CDR3 consists of 15 residues. The CDR3, as DNA: TGTGCCAGCTCACCTTTACAGGGGACTGGAAACACCATATATTTT. Encoded protein: CASSPLQGTGNTIYF. Complete variable domain (other parts from reference TRBV18 and TRBJ1-3): NAGVMQNPRHLVRRRGQEARLRCSPMKGHSHVYWYRQLPEEGLKFMVYLQKENIIDESGMPKERFSAEFPKEGPSILRIQQVVRGDSAAYFCASSPLQGTGNTIYFGEGSWLTVV.

The chain carries TRBV2 and TRBJ1-1; 8 bases map to TRBD1. Germline V CDR1 and CDR2: SNHLY, FYNNEI. V trimming: 5 bases; J trimming: 0 bases; junction bases outside the gene matches: 2. The CDR3 runs to 14 residues. CDR3 sequence (DNA): TGTGCCAGCAGTACACAGGGGGTGAACACTGAAGCTTTCTTT. Protein: CASSTQGVNTEAFF.

Ten or more counts support this clone. The rearrangement links TRBV14 to TRBJ2-3; 9 nucleotides line up with TRBD2. Germline V gene data show CDR1 as SGHDN and CDR2 as FVKESK. The J segment lost 4 bases and the V segment lost 4 bases, leaving 9 bases of the junction unmatched. This CDR3 is built from 16 residues. The CDR3 is CASSRTRAGGADTQYF. CDR3 sequence (DNA): TGTGCCAGCAGCCGAACCCGAGCGGGAGGCGCAGATACGCAGTATTTT.

The chain joins TRBV19 to TRBJ1-1, with D tentatively TRBD1 (5 bases). CDR3 length equals 18 residues. Germline lookup yields CDR1 LNHDA and CDR2 SQIVND (reference sequence). Trimming shortened V by 1 base and J by 6 bases, and 24 bases separated the two germline ends. CDR3 amino acids: CASSIAGGGYVSRPEAFF. The CDR3 DNA reads TGTGCCAGTAGTATAGCCGGCGGGGGATATGTATCGCGTCCTGAAGCTTTCTTT. The variable domain in full, with the rest retrieved from reference TRBV19 and TRBJ1-1, is DGGITQSPKYLFRKEGQNVTLSCEQNLNHDAMYWYRQDPGQGLRLIYYSQIVNDFQKGDIAEGYSVSREKKESFPLTVTSAQKNPTAFYLCASSIAGGGYVSRPEAFFGQGTRLTVV.

The rearrangement links TRBV7-9 to TRBJ1-1; D is uncertain. This CDR3 is built from 15 residues. Per germline, CDR1 SEHNR and CDR2 FQNEAQ (reference sequence). V was shortened by 1 base and J by 3 bases, with 12 bases between the two germline ends. The CDR3 is CASSLVSGGYTEAFF. The CDR3 DNA sequence: TGTGCCAGCAGCTTAGTTTCTGGCGGCTACACTGAAGCTTTCTTT.

The genes are TRBV18 and TRBJ2-2, with D maybe TRBD1 (5 bases). This CDR3 has 15 residues. Trimming pared 4 bases from V and 1 base from J, leaving 10 bases between. Germline loops: CDR1 KGHSH, CDR2 LQKENI. The CDR3 region is CASSLLGQNTGELFF. The CDR3 coding sequence is TGTGCCAGCTCACTGCTAGGACAGAACACCGGGGAGCTGTTTTTT. The complete variable domain, with remaining parts taken from reference TRBV18 and TRBJ2-2, reads NAGVMQNPRHLVRRRGQEARLRCSPMKGHSHVYWYRQLPEEGLKFMVYLQKENIIDESGMPKERFSAEFPKEGPSILRIQQVVRGDSAAYFCASSLLGQNTGELFFGEGSRLTVL.

The gene calls are TRBV2 and TRBJ2-3; 9 bases are shared with TRBD2. The germline CDR1 and CDR2 sequences are SNHLY and FYNNEI. This CDR3 is built from 17 residues. Losses at the gene ends were 1 base for V and 2 bases for J; bases not matched to a gene: 7. The CDR3 nucleotides are TGTGCCAGCAGTGAAGGGCTGGCGGGAGGGCCCACAGATACGCAGTATTTT. Translation: CASSEGLAGGPTDTQYF.

This clone has just one count. The CDR3 DNA follows: TGTGCCAGCAGCTGGAGGACGGGATCTAATGAAAAACTGTTTTTT. The encoded protein is CASSWRTGSNEKLFF. The chain employs TRBV7-8 and TRBJ1-4; D is undetermined. CDR1 is SGHVS, CDR2 FQNEAQ, per germline. This CDR3 region has 15 residues. V gave up 4 bases and J gave up 3 bases, with 12 bases separating them.

J is TRBJ1-3 and V is TRBV9; the D gene is possibly TRBD1 (5 bases). Trimming pared 2 bases from V and 1 base from J, leaving 10 bases between. Germline loops: CDR1 SGDLS, CDR2 YYNGEE. The CDR3 length is 15 residues. CDR3 coding DNA: TGTGCCAGCAGCGTTGCAGGGAATTCTGGAAACACCATATATTTT. Residues: CASSVAGNSGNTIYF.

This clone was observed once. CDR3 in DNA: TGTGCCAGCAGCCTCCAGATAGCGGGTAGCTACAATGAGCAGTTCTTC. Amino acids: CASSLQIAGSYNEQFF. The rearrangement links TRBV9 to TRBJ2-1; 7 bases fit TRBD2. After removal of 4 bases from V and 3 bases from J, the junction contained 10 bases not matched to a gene. CDR3 length equals 16 residues. Germline V lookup: CDR1 SGDLS, CDR2 YYNGEE. Full variable domain (outside the CDR3, taken from reference TRBV9 and TRBJ2-1): DSGVTQTPKHLITATGQRVTLRCSPRSGDLSVYWYQQSLDQGLQFLIQYYNGEERAKGNILERFSAQQFPDLHSELNLSSLELGDSALYFCASSLQIAGSYNEQFFGPGTRLTVL.

The CDR3: CAIGGGPGGSNQPQHF. CDR3 sequence (DNA): TGTGCCATCGGGGGGGGGCCGGGTGGAAGCAATCAGCCCCAGCATTTT. The chain recombines TRBV10-3 with TRBJ1-5, with D possibly matching TRBD1 (6 bases). With 8 bases removed from V and 1 base from J, the gap between germline ends came to 18 bases. The CDR3 consists of 16 residues. Germline loops: CDR1 ENHRY, CDR2 SYGVKD.

The chain employs TRBV15 and TRBJ2-7; 11 bases are shared with TRBD1. The CDR3 is 16 residues long. Germline V gene data show CDR1 as LNHNV and CDR2 as YYDKDF (reference sequence). V lost 3 bases to trimming and J lost 1 base; unmatched junction nucleotides: 5. CDR3 sequence: CATSRGDRGASYEQYF. The CDR3 region has the DNA TGTGCCACCAGCAGGGGGGACAGGGGGGCTTCCTACGAGCAGTACTTC. Based on the CDR3 plus reference TRBV15 and TRBJ2-7, the full variable domain is DAMVIQNPRYQVTQFGKPVTLSCSQTLNHNVMYWYQQKSSQAPKLLFHYYDKDFNNEADTPDNFQSRRPNTSFCFLDIRSPGLGDTAMYLCATSRGDRGASYEQYFGPGTRLTVT.

The genes are TRBV18 and TRBJ2-1, with D perhaps matching TRBD1 (5 bases). V was clipped by 0 bases and J by 6 bases, with 9 bases between them. The germline V gene encodes CDR1 KGHSH and CDR2 LQKENI. The CDR3 is 14 residues long. The CDR3 DNA sequence: TGTGCCAGCTCACCACCGAGCAGGGTCAATGAGCAGTTCTTC. This translates into CASSPPSRVNEQFF.

The chain carries TRBV6-1 and TRBJ1-5, with D unclear. The germline gives CDR1 MNHNS, CDR2 SASEGT. The V end was cut by 0 bases, the J end by 3 bases, with 9 bases between. The CDR3 consists of 15 residues. DNA for the CDR3: TGTGCCAGCAGTGAAGCCCAGGTATTCAATCAGCCCCAGCATTTT. This translates into CASSEAQVFNQPQHF.

The V and J genes are TRBV18 and TRBJ1-2; 8 bases align to TRBD1. The J segment lost 5 bases and the V segment lost 8 bases, leaving 7 bases of the junction unmatched. The CDR3 sequence is 13 residues long. Germline V gene lookup returns CDR1 KGHSH and CDR2 LQKENI. Here the CDR3 DNA reads TGTGCCAGCACGGACAGGGCGTCGTATGGCTACACCTTC. The encoded protein is CASTDRASYGYTF. Full variable domain (rest looked up from reference TRBV18 and TRBJ1-2): NAGVMQNPRHLVRRRGQEARLRCSPMKGHSHVYWYRQLPEEGLKFMVYLQKENIIDESGMPKERFSAEFPKEGPSILRIQQVVRGDSAAYFCASTDRASYGYTFGSGTRLTVV.

The chain recombines TRBV27 with TRBJ2-1; TRBD1 matches 10 bases. The V gene's germline CDR1 is MNHEY and CDR2 SMNVEV (reference sequence). After removal of 5 bases from V and 6 bases from J, the junction contained 7 bases not matched to a gene. There are 15 residues in the CDR3. CDR3 amino acids: CASSPRDRGFNEQFF. In DNA, the CDR3 is TGTGCCAGCAGTCCTCGGGACAGGGGTTTCAATGAGCAGTTCTTC.

The gene calls are TRBV18 and TRBJ1-2, with 7 bases matching TRBD1. Germline values: CDR1 KGHSH, CDR2 LQKENI. This CDR3 has 15 amino acids. V dropped 5 bases and J dropped 8; count of bases not matched to a gene: 14. In DNA form, the CDR3 reads TGTGCCAGCTCAACCCTAGGACAGGCGAGGGAAGGCTACACCTTC. Its protein product is CASSTLGQAREGYTF.

CDR3 nucleotides: TGTGCCAGCAGATCAGGCACGGGGGGTTATGAAAAACTGTTTTTT. As protein: CASRSGTGGYEKLFF. The chain links TRBV28 to TRBJ1-4, with D possibly TRBD1 on 5 matching bases. V was clipped by 6 bases and J by 6 bases, with 17 bases between them. CDR3 length: 15 amino acids. Germline values: CDR1 MDHEN, CDR2 SYDVKM.

V and J are TRBV4-1 and TRBJ2-7, with D possibly matching TRBD1 (5 bases). Germline V gene lookup returns CDR1 MGHRA and CDR2 YSYEKL. With 0 bases removed from V and 3 bases from J, the gap between germline ends came to 15 bases. The CDR3 runs to 16 residues. The CDR3 loop is CASSQEWSRAFYEQYF. In nucleotides, the CDR3 is TGCGCCAGCAGCCAAGAATGGAGCAGGGCTTTCTACGAGCAGTACTTC.

This chain uses TRBV7-9 with TRBJ2-3, with a weak D call TRBD1 (6 bases). Germline CDR1 is SEHNR and CDR2 is FQNEAQ (reference sequence). V was clipped by 4 bases and J by 1 base, with 9 bases between them. The CDR3 is 14 amino acids. The CDR3 is CASSSGQRTDTQYF. CDR3 bases: TGTGCCAGCAGCTCGGGACAACGCACAGATACGCAGTATTTT.

CDR3 bases: TGTGCCAGCAGCTTTAGCGGGATTTGGTCCGGGGAGCTGTTTTTT. It yields the protein CASSFSGIWSGELFF. This chain joins TRBV7-2 and TRBJ2-2; TRBD2 agrees at 8 bases. Germline V CDR1 and CDR2: SGHTA, FQGNSA. With 3 bases clipped from V and 6 bases from J, the junction kept 6 bases outside the gene matches. There are 15 residues in the CDR3.

The chain has TRBV5-1 and TRBJ2-7; D remains unclear. This CDR3 spans 14 amino acids. The ends were cut back, 5 bases at V and 2 bases at J, with 14 bases in the middle. Germline CDR1 and CDR2: SGHRS and YFSETQ. The CDR3 DNA sequence: TGCGCCAGCAGTCCGCAGGCCGGAACCTACGAGCAGTACTTC. Translation gives CASSPQAGTYEQYF.